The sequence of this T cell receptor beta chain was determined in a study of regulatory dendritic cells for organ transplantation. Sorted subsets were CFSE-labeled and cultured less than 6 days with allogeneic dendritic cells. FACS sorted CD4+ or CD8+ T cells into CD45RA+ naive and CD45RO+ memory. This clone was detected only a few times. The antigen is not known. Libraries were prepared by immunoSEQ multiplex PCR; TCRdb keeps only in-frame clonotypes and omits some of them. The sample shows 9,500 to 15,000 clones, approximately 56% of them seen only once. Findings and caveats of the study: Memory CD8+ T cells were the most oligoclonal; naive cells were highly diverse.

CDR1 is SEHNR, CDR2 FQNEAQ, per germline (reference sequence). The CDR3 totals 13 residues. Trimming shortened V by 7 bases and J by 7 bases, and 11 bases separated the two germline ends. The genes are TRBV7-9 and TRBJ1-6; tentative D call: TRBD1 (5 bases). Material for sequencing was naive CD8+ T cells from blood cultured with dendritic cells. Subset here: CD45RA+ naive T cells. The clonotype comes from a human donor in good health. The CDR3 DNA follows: TGTGCCAGCAATGGCAGGGCGAATTCACCCCTCCACTTT. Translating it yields CASNGRANSPLHF.